This entry features one TCR beta chain sequence. Its antigen is unknown. These data are taken from a study of cytomegalovirus exposure and HLA in healthy donors. Per the germline V gene, CDR1 is LNHDA and CDR2 is SQIVND (reference sequence). V was clipped by 6 bases and J by 5 bases, with 13 bases between them. CDR3 size: 14 residues. PCR amplification relied on 60 Vbeta primers (plus 13 Jbeta primers). Here immunoSEQ multiplex PCR was the method, and the copy in TCRdb shows in-frame clones only, minus some. The table lists approximately 100,000 clones, 75% of them singletons. Study conclusions and caveats: A later analysis linked a missense DCLRE1C variant to TCR beta V- and J-gene trimming. Reports credit the classifier with highly specific, highly sensitive diagnosis of cytomegalovirus status. Donors belonging to an Asian-associated ancestry cluster reportedly showed fewer N-insertions in productive TCRs than the approximately 700-donor mean, according to what a later analysis found.

This chain connects TRBV19 to TRBJ1-4; perhaps TRBD1 as D (5 bases). Input material: PBMCs. The origin of this receptor is a man in his fifties in good health and CMV-seronegative. CDR3 sequence: CASSNRQTNEKLFF. Here the CDR3 DNA reads TGTGCCAGTAGCAACCGACAGACGAATGAAAAACTGTTTTTT.